This T cell receptor (beta chain) derives from a study of cytomegalovirus exposure and HLA in healthy donors. PCR amplification relied on 60 Vbeta primers (plus 13 Jbeta primers). This table comes from immunoSEQ multiplex PCR, and its TCRdb copy is limited to in-frame clones, with some not included. The sample contains almost 80,000 clones, roughly two thirds of which appear only once. CDR1 is SGHNT, CDR2 YYREEE, per germline (reference sequence). This CDR3 has 15 residues. After removal of 2 bases from V and 2 bases from J, the junction contained 5 bases not matched to a gene. The chain has TRBV5-4 and TRBJ2-3; 7 nucleotides agree with TRBD1. Sequenced input: PBMCs. The clonotype comes from a woman aged 50 to 60 in good health and CMV-seropositive. CDR3 region: CASSFGDRDTDTQYF. CDR3 sequence (DNA): TGTGCCAGCAGCTTCGGCGACAGGGACACAGATACGCAGTATTTT.